This TCR beta chain was sequenced during a study of blood T cell repertoires in COVID-19. Looking at the study overall: Samples representing acute and convalescent COVID-19 were sourced from the United States, Italy and Spain. PBMCs, B-cell-depleted T cells, or T cells were the source of the cDNA or gDNA that made up the material.

This clone was seen a handful of times. As handled by the study authors: Amplification from reference gene primers served as the basis for estimated nucleated cell counts. Assay: immunoSEQ multiplex PCR; the TCRdb copy retains only in-frame clones and omits some. V and J calls plus clone size are reproduced from that table; the DNA served to infer D and trimming. The table lists 130,000 to 150,000 clones, about four fifths of them singletons. Material: peripheral blood. The TCR was taken from a woman older than 75 with acute or convalescent COVID-19.

CDR3 sequence reads: CASSQVGTGVKTEAFF. CDR3 DNA sequence: TGTGCCAGCAGCCAAGTAGGGACAGGGGTAAAGACTGAAGCTTTCTTT. This rearrangement joins TRBV14 to TRBJ1-1, with 10 bases lining up with TRBD1. The V gene end was trimmed by 1 base and the J gene end by 5 bases; junction bases not matched to a gene: 7. Germline V gene lookup returns CDR1 SGHDN and CDR2 FVKESK. The CDR3 loop spans 16 amino acids.